This T cell receptor (beta chain) comes out of a study of early T cells in non-severe SARS-CoV-2 infection. Study context: Bulk RNA isolated from unsorted whole blood underwent sequencing; chains were not paired. Study results and caveats: Matching results from VDJdb favored anti-spike CD8 responses, leaving private and CD4 specificities undetected.

Individual cDNA molecules each received unique molecular identifiers attached to them. Using its own MiXCR run on the 5' RACE reads, TCRdb lists one record per CDR3 protein. Found here are roughly 100,000 distinct CDR3 sequences, over 10% of them singletons; the top ten hold 2% to 2.5%. In the case of this clonotype: Its matching antigen is unknown.

The junction had 8 bases not matched to a gene; V was cut back by 4 bases and J by 1 base. Looked up from germline, CDR1 is SGHRS and CDR2 is YFSETQ. The CDR3 loop spans 15 amino acids. V is TRBV5-1 and J is TRBJ2-7, with 7 bases that match TRBD1. The sample was whole blood. The TCR originated in an adult who was a healthcare worker with PCR-confirmed SARS-CoV-2 infection or an uninfected control (not recorded which). Here the CDR3 DNA reads TGCGCCAGCAGCCACACAGGGGCGCGGTCCTACGAGCAGTACTTC. Translation: CASSHTGARSYEQYF.